One and the same sample provided the 19 T cell receptor beta chains below, sequenced in a study of cytomegalovirus exposure and HLA in healthy donors. The PCR ran on 60 Vbeta and 13 Jbeta primers. Assay: immunoSEQ multiplex PCR; the TCRdb copy retains only in-frame clones and omits some. The table for this sample gives 100,000 to 150,000 clones. The sequenced material came from PBMCs. All receptors come from a man aged 18 to 30 in good health and CMV-seronegative.

This chain links TRBV4-1 with TRBJ2-7, with D maybe TRBD1 (5 bases). The CDR3 length is 14 residues. The V gene lost 2 bases and the J gene lost 0 bases, with 8 bases spanning the gap. Germline V CDR1 and CDR2: MGHRA, YSYEKL. For the CDR3, the DNA is TGCGCCAGCAGCCAACGCAGGGACTCCTACGAGCAGTACTTC. Its translation: CASSQRRDSYEQYF.

V gene TRBV7-3 combines with J gene TRBJ2-7; 8 nucleotides match TRBD1. CDR1 and CDR2 from the germline V gene are SGHTA and FQGTGA. The CDR3 totals 14 residues. Trimming removed 5 bases from V and 2 bases from J; junction bases left unmatched: 5. In nucleotides, the CDR3 is TGTGCCAGCAGCCCCGACAGGGGAGCCTACGAGCAGTACTTC. Translation gives CASSPDRGAYEQYF.

This chain links TRBV14 with TRBJ1-2; a weak D match, TRBD1 (5 bases). Per the germline V gene, CDR1 is SGHDN and CDR2 is FVKESK. The CDR3 loop spans 16 amino acids. V was cut by 0 bases and J by 4 bases, with 15 bases left in between. The CDR3 nucleotides are TGTGCCAGCAGCCAAGAACATACAGGTTCGACCTATGGCTACACCTTC. As protein: CASSQEHTGSTYGYTF.

The chain joins TRBV29-1 to TRBJ1-3; D might be TRBD1 (5 bases). Germline assignment: CDR1 SQVTM and CDR2 ANQGSEA. The V and J ends lost 6 bases and 0 bases respectively, with 6 bases between them. CDR3 length: 12 residues. The CDR3 loop is CSVGLSGNTIYF. The CDR3 coding sequence is TGCAGCGTGGGACTCTCTGGAAACACCATATATTTT.

The rearrangement joins TRBV10-2 to TRBJ2-1; 8 bases line up with TRBD2. CDR3 length equals 13 residues. V was clipped by 8 bases and J by 8 bases; unmatched bases: 8. Germline V gene sequence: CDR1 WSHSY, CDR2 SAAADI. The CDR3 sequence is CASHSVAGYEQFF. In DNA, the CDR3 is TGCGCCAGCCATTCGGTAGCGGGATATGAGCAGTTCTTC.

The chain uses TRBV7-9 and TRBJ1-1; D is ambiguous. V was cut by 3 bases and J by 4 bases, with 6 bases left in between. From germline, CDR1 is SEHNR and CDR2 FQNEAQ (reference sequence). The CDR3 runs 12 residues. The CDR3 protein is CASSFLITEAFF. The CDR3 region has the DNA TGTGCCAGCAGCTTCCTTATCACTGAAGCTTTCTTT.

The rearrangement links TRBV2 to TRBJ2-7, with 12 nucleotides matching TRBD2. V lost 4 bases and J lost 3; bases outside the gene matches: 7. CDR1 and CDR2 from the germline V gene are SNHLY and FYNNEI. The CDR3 runs to 16 residues. CDR3 region: CASSARTSGIFYEQYF. CDR3 bases: TGTGCCAGCAGTGCACGGACTAGCGGGATCTTCTACGAGCAGTACTTC.

The J gene is TRBJ1-6, the V gene TRBV4-1; D unclear. The CDR3 sequence is 18 residues long. Germline V gene data show CDR1 as MGHRA and CDR2 as YSYEKL. V lost 0 bases to trimming and J lost 0 bases, with 12 bases between them. The CDR3 loop reads CASSQDVIESSYNSPLHF. CDR3 DNA sequence: TGCGCCAGCAGCCAAGATGTGATAGAGAGCTCCTATAATTCACCCCTCCACTTT.

The chain couples TRBV5-1 to TRBJ2-7, with D possibly TRBD1 on 5 matching bases. CDR3 length equals 15 residues. Trimming left V 0 bases short and J 6 bases short, with 16 bases between. Germline-derived CDR1 and CDR2 are SGHRS and YFSETQ. CDR3 sequence reads: CASSLAGRAVSEQYF. The CDR3 region has the DNA TGCGCCAGCAGCTTGGCCGGCAGGGCGGTCTCCGAGCAGTACTTC.

This rearrangement joins TRBV5-1 to TRBJ2-3, with D maybe TRBD2 (6 bases). The CDR3 is 15 residues long. The V end was cut by 4 bases, the J end by 1 base, with 13 bases between. Germline CDR1 and CDR2: SGHRS and YFSETQ. The CDR3 spells CASSRRESGTDTQYF. CDR3 coding DNA: TGCGCCAGCAGCCGACGGGAGAGCGGCACAGATACGCAGTATTTT.

Here the CDR3 reads CASSQIRGDQPQHF. The CDR3 nucleotides read TGTGCCAGCTCACAAATACGGGGAGACCAGCCCCAGCATTTT. The genes are TRBV18 and TRBJ1-5; D call uncertain. V lost 4 bases to trimming and J lost 7 bases, with 14 bases between them. The CDR3 covers 14 residues. From germline, CDR1 is KGHSH and CDR2 LQKENI.

The chain recombines TRBV7-9 with TRBJ1-2, with D possibly TRBD1 on 5 matching bases. Germline V lookup: CDR1 SEHNR, CDR2 FQNEAQ (reference sequence). V was cut by 4 bases and J by 3 bases, with 21 bases left in between. The CDR3 is made up of 17 amino acids. CDR3 in amino acids: CASSYQGIPRKDYGYTF. The DNA of the CDR3 is TGTGCCAGCAGCTACCAGGGAATACCACGGAAGGACTATGGCTACACCTTC.

This sequence joins TRBV9 and TRBJ2-1; D ambiguous. The V gene lost 0 bases and the J gene lost 0 bases, with 7 bases spanning the gap. Germline CDR1 SGDLS, CDR2 YYNGEE. CDR3 length equals 15 residues. The CDR3 here is CASSVADNSYNEQFF. The CDR3 nucleotides are TGTGCCAGCAGCGTAGCAGACAACTCCTACAATGAGCAGTTCTTC.

The chain recombines TRBV5-1 with TRBJ1-3; no clear D gene. The germline V and J ends were trimmed by 2 bases and 0 bases, with 9 bases remaining between them. In germline, CDR1 is SGHRS, CDR2 YFSETQ. This CDR3 spans 15 amino acids. The CDR3 spells CASSFAADSGNTIYF. In DNA, the CDR3 is TGCGCCAGCAGCTTCGCCGCAGACTCTGGAAACACCATATATTTT. Based on the CDR3 plus reference TRBV5-1 and TRBJ1-3, the full variable domain is KAGVTQTPRYLIKTRGQQVTLSCSPISGHRSVSWYQQTPGQGLQFLFEYFSETQRNKGNFPGRFSGRQFSNSRSEMNVSTLELGDSALYLCASSFAADSGNTIYFGEGSWLTVV.

The gene calls are TRBV27 and TRBJ1-2, with 11 bases identical to TRBD1. V was pared by 3 bases and J by 4 bases, with 4 bases of the junction left unmatched. Looked up from germline, CDR1 is MNHEY and CDR2 is SMNVEV (reference sequence). The CDR3 consists of 15 residues. This CDR3 is CASSFRDRGTYGYTF. The CDR3 region has the DNA TGTGCCAGCAGTTTTAGGGACAGGGGGACCTATGGCTACACCTTC.

The chain is built from TRBV30 and TRBJ2-3; the match to TRBD2 covers 9 bases. The length of the CDR3 is 15 residues. Germline trimming cut 7 bases from V and 3 bases from J; bases unmatched to any gene: 11. Germline V CDR1 and CDR2: GTSNPN, SVGIG (reference sequence). CDR3 nucleotides: TGTGCCTATAGTAGCGGGAGCGCCGTGACAGATACGCAGTATTTT. It specifies CAYSSGSAVTDTQYF. Supplemented by reference TRBV30 and TRBJ2-3, the full variable domain reads SQTIHQWPATLVQPVGSPLSLECTVEGTSNPNLYWYRQAAGRGLQLLFYSVGIGQISSEVPQNLSASRPQDRQFILSSKKLLLSDSGFYLCAYSSGSAVTDTQYFGPGTRLTVL.

A remark on this clone: The germline gene is not matched at one end of the junction; a read error may be the cause. The rearrangement links TRBV6-1 to TRBJ2-3; D is possibly TRBD2 (6 bases). Germline V gene data show CDR1 as MNHNS and CDR2 as SASEGT. This CDR3 has 12 residues. The CDR3 spells CASRTSTDTQYF. Here the CDR3 DNA reads TGTGCCAGCAGAACTAGCACTGATACGCAGTATTTT.

The chain carries TRBV2 and TRBJ2-1; maybe TRBD1 (5 bases). The V gene lost 1 base and the J gene lost 0 bases, with 7 bases spanning the gap. The V gene's germline CDR1 is SNHLY and CDR2 FYNNEI. This CDR3 has 15 residues. CDR3 amino acids: CASSEGQTSYNEQFF. The CDR3 nucleotides read TGTGCCAGCAGTGAAGGACAGACCTCCTACAATGAGCAGTTCTTC.

The genes are TRBV4-1 and TRBJ2-6, with a tentative D call TRBD1 (5 bases). Between the trimmed V and J ends, which lost 1 base and 4 bases, there was a span of 8 bases. CDR3 length: 15 amino acids. From germline, CDR1 is MGHRA and CDR2 YSYEKL. This CDR3 is CASSQVGAGANVLTF. CDR3 coding DNA: TGCGCCAGCAGCCAAGTTGGGGCCGGGGCCAACGTCCTGACTTTC.